These T cell receptor beta chains were read from a single sample in a study of blood T cell repertoires in COVID-19. The data were produced by immunoSEQ multiplex PCR, yet TCRdb's version contains in-frame clones alone and is incomplete. This table has roughly 73,000 clones, around 87% appearing once. Sequencing was carried out using peripheral blood. The receptors stem from a man between 65 and 85 years old with active COVID-19. The CDR3 runs from the conserved cysteine through the conserved F or W. The D gene is left open where the match is weak. Expanded clones are given a class, and other clones once, few, many or no size at all.

-,TRBD2,TRBJ2-7,TRBV5-4,TGTGCCAGCAGCCCCCGGGTAGCGGGGACCTACGAGCAGTACTTC,CASSPRVAGTYEQYF
-,TRBD1,TRBJ1-2,TRBV10-3,TGTGCCATCAGTGATTGGGGGGACAGCGATGGCTACACCTTC,CAISDWGDSDGYTF
-,TRBD2,TRBJ2-1,TRBV2,TGTGCCAGCAGTGAGTCGGGGGAGGGTTATGAGCAGTTCTTC,CASSESGEGYEQFF
-,TRBD1,TRBJ1-1,TRBV7-3,TGTGCCAGCAGCTTAGGGACAGGGAACACTGAAGCTTTCTTT,CASSLGTGNTEAFF
many,TRBD2,TRBJ2-7,TRBV28,TGTGCCAGCAGTTTTCCGGGCCTAGCGGGTGCGGCCTACGAGCAGTACTTC,CASSFPGLAGAAYEQYF
-,TRBD2,TRBJ2-1,TRBV7-6,TGTGCCAGCAGCTTAGTAGCGGCTAGCGGCGACAATGAGCAGTTCTTC,CASSLVAASGDNEQFF
-,TRBD2,TRBJ2-1,TRBV7-6,TGTGCCAGCAGCCCAGCGGGGCCCCTCTACAATGAGCAGTTCTTC,CASSPAGPLYNEQFF
-,TRBD1,TRBJ1-1,TRBV28,TGTGCCTCACAAGGGGGCCCCACTGAAGCTTTCTTT,CASQGGPTEAFF
few,TRBD1,TRBJ1-3,TRBV10-3,TGTGCCATCAGTGAGGGACAGGGAACGAGGGGAAACACCATATATTTT,CAISEGQGTRGNTIYF
-,TRBD1,TRBJ1-1,TRBV30,TGTGCCTGGAGTCAACAGGGGGATGAAGCTTTCTTT,CAWSQQGDEAFF
-,TRBD2,TRBJ2-7,TRBV4-2,TGTGCCAGCAGCCAAGGACTAGCGGGGGGAGGAGGCTACGAGCAGTACTTC,CASSQGLAGGGGYEQYF
-,-,TRBJ1-2,TRBV30,TGTGCCTGGACCGCGGGGGGGGGCTACACCTTC,CAWTAGGGYTF
-,TRBD1,TRBJ2-1,TRBV2,TGTGCCAGCAGTGGGACAGGGGGCAATGAGCAGTTCTTC,CASSGTGGNEQFF
-,TRBD2,TRBJ2-1,TRBV6-5,TGTGCCACCTCTAGCGGCTACAATGAGCAGTTCTTC,CATSSGYNEQFF
-,-,TRBJ2-7,TRBV19,TGTGCCAGTAGTATTGGGAGGCTGGAGCAGTACTTC,CASSIGRLEQYF
-,-,TRBJ2-7,TRBV7-8,TGTGCCAGCAGCCTAGGACAGCGGGCCTACGAGCAGTACTTC,CASSLGQRAYEQYF
-,-,TRBJ2-1,TRBV5-1,TGCGCCAGCAGCCCGGAGGGCCTGTCCTACAATGAGCAGTTCTTC,CASSPEGLSYNEQFF
-,-,TRBJ2-7,TRBV7-2,TGTGCCAGCAGCCCCCGTGGAGCGGCGTACGAGCAGTACTTC,CASSPRGAAYEQYF
-,-,TRBJ2-7,TRBV4-2,TGTGCCAGCAGCCAAGAATGGAGAGGAGGGCCCTACGAGCAGTACTTC,CASSQEWRGGPYEQYF
-,TRBD2,TRBJ2-5,TRBV11-3,TGTGCCAGCACCTCCGGGGGGGGTCGGGGAGACGCAGAGACCCAGTACTTC,CASTSGGGRGDAETQYF
-,TRBD2,TRBJ2-7,TRBV3-1/TRBV3-2,TGTGCCAGCAGCCACCCGGGGAGGGACCCCTCCTACGAGCAGTACTTC,CASSHPGRDPSYEQYF
few,TRBD2,TRBJ2-5,TRBV7-2,TGTGCCAGCAGCCCACCCGGGGTAGCGGGAGGGGGGGAGACCCAGTACTTC,CASSPPGVAGGGETQYF
-,TRBD2,TRBJ2-7,TRBV20-1,TGCAGTGCTAGTTCCCCGACTAGCGGAGACTACTACGAGCAGTACTTC,CSASSPTSGDYYEQYF
-,TRBD2,TRBJ2-3,TRBV24-1,TGCGGCCCCGGGGGGGCAGATACGCAGTATTTT,CGPGGADTQYF
-,-,TRBJ1-5,TRBV19,TGTGCCAGTAGCCAGTTCAATCAGCCCCAGCATTTT,CASSQFNQPQHF
-,-,TRBJ1-5,TRBV5-6,TGTGCCAGCAGCCGGTCCGGGCAGCCCCAGCATTTT,CASSRSGQPQHF
-,-,TRBJ2-7,TRBV6-5,TGTGCCAGCAGTAAACACGACAGCTACTCCTACGAGCAGTACTTC,CASSKHDSYSYEQYF
few,-,TRBJ2-1,TRBV7-7,TGTGCTAGCAGCCCCGGAGCAGGGAAAGCTTACAATGAGCAGTTCTTC,CASSPGAGKAYNEQFF
-,-,TRBJ2-3,TRBV5-1,TGCGCCAGCAGCTTGGTGGGGGGGCAGAACACAGATACGCAGTATTTT,CASSLVGGQNTDTQYF
-,TRBD2,TRBJ2-1,TRBV28,TGTGCCAGCAGTTTAGTAGCGGGAGGTACCCCCGGGCAGTTCTTC,CASSLVAGGTPGQFF
-,TRBD2,TRBJ2-1,TRBV19,TGTGCCAGTAGACTAGCGGGAGGCCCCCGTGGCAATGAGCAGTTCTTC,CASRLAGGPRGNEQFF
-,TRBD1,TRBJ2-6,TRBV3-1/TRBV3-2,TGTGCCAGCAGCCAAGAGGGGAACAGGGGCTCCTGGACTGGGGCCAACGTCCTGACTTTC,CASSQEGNRGSWTGANVLTF
-,-,TRBJ2-7,TRBV7-2,TGTGCCAGCAGCTTAGCGCTAGTGGGGACAAAACCCTACGAGCAGTACTTC,CASSLALVGTKPYEQYF
-,-,TRBJ2-7,TRBV21-1,TGTGCCAGCAGCACACCCATATCAGCGGCCCCCGCCTACGAGCAGTACTTC,CASSTPISAAPAYEQYF
-,TRBD1,TRBJ2-6,TRBV19,TGTGCCAGTAGTATAGATGTGACTGGGACAGCACACTCTGGGGCCAACGTCCTGACTTTC,CASSIDVTGTAHSGANVLTF
few,-,TRBJ2-1,TRBV5-1,TGCGCCAGCAGCTTGGAGGGGGACCCCTCCTACAATGAGCAGTTCTTC,CASSLEGDPSYNEQFF
-,TRBD2,TRBJ2-2,TRBV29-1,TGCAGCGTTGAAGTGGGGACTAGCTTCGGGGAGCTGTTTTTT,CSVEVGTSFGELFF
-,-,TRBJ2-1,TRBV27,TGTGCCAGCTGCGGGGTGGGAAATGAGCAGTTCTTC,CASCGVGNEQFF
-,TRBD1,TRBJ1-2,TRBV30,TGTGCCTGGAGTTCCCCGAACAGGGGGGGGAACTATGGCTACACCTTC,CAWSSPNRGGNYGYTF